The rows below give T cell receptor beta chains drawn from one sample of a study of low-dose radiotherapy and immunotherapy resistance in tumors. TCRdb fed the reads into MiXCR, producing one record per CDR3 protein. Of roughly 40,000 distinct CDR3 sequences listed, 25% are singletons. Here the sequenced sample was PBMCs, taken after low-dose radiotherapy plus immunotherapy. These receptors all stem from a male donor with prostate cancer. The CDR3 runs from the conserved cysteine through the conserved F or W. The D gene is left open where the match is weak. Expanded clones get a size class; other rows say once, few or many, or leave the size out.

cdr3_aa: CSARDGGNRVTGELFF
cdr3_nt: TGCAGTGCTAGAGACGGAGGGAATCGGGTAACCGGGGAGCTGTTTTTT
d_call: .
clone_size: many
j_call: TRBJ2-2
v_call: TRBV20-1

cdr3_aa: CASTRGISNYGYTF
cdr3_nt: TGTGCCAGCACCAGGGGGATATCCAACTATGGCTACACCTTC
d_call: TRBD1
clone_size: .
j_call: TRBJ1-2
v_call: TRBV2

cdr3_aa: CASRQTINSPLHF
cdr3_nt: TGCGCCAGCCGACAGACGATTAATTCACCCCTCCACTTT
d_call: .
clone_size: .
j_call: TRBJ1-6
v_call: TRBV5-1

cdr3_aa: CASSLVWASYEQYF
cdr3_nt: TGTGCCAGCAGTTTAGTTTGGGCCTCCTACGAGCAGTACTTC
d_call: .
clone_size: .
j_call: TRBJ2-7
v_call: TRBV27

cdr3_aa: CASSLVTGLNSPLHF
cdr3_nt: TGCGCCAGCAGCTTGGTTACAGGGCTAAATTCACCCCTCCACTTT
d_call: .
clone_size: .
j_call: TRBJ1-6
v_call: TRBV5-1

cdr3_aa: CASSLEPGQGPYNEQFF
cdr3_nt: TGCGCCAGCAGCTTAGAACCGGGACAGGGACCCTACAATGAGCAGTTCTTC
d_call: TRBD1
clone_size: .
j_call: TRBJ2-1
v_call: TRBV5-1

cdr3_aa: CSVGAGDFNQPQHF
cdr3_nt: TGCAGCGTTGGGGCAGGGGATTTCAATCAGCCCCAGCATTTT
d_call: .
clone_size: many
j_call: TRBJ1-5
v_call: TRBV29-1

cdr3_aa: CASSLRQGYQPQHF
cdr3_nt: TGCGCCAGCAGCTTAAGACAGGGCTATCAGCCCCAGCATTTT
d_call: TRBD1
clone_size: .
j_call: TRBJ1-5
v_call: TRBV5-1

cdr3_aa: CASSLGQVLSGNTIYF
cdr3_nt: TGTGCCAGCAGCTTGGGACAGGTCCTCTCTGGAAACACCATATATTTT
d_call: .
clone_size: many
j_call: TRBJ1-3
v_call: TRBV5-8

cdr3_aa: CASTTGFLNTEAFF
cdr3_nt: TGTGCCAGCACCACCGGGTTTTTGAACACTGAAGCTTTCTTT
d_call: .
clone_size: many
j_call: TRBJ1-1
v_call: TRBV6-2/TRBV6-3

cdr3_aa: CASSYSGGRRDSPLHF
cdr3_nt: TGTGCCAGCAGTTACTCTGGGGGTCGAAGGGATTCACCCCTCCACTTT
d_call: .
clone_size: many
j_call: TRBJ1-6
v_call: TRBV6-5

cdr3_aa: CASSPGGDSGNTIYF
cdr3_nt: TGTGCCAGCTCACCAGGAGGAGACTCTGGAAACACCATATATTTT
d_call: .
clone_size: many
j_call: TRBJ1-3
v_call: TRBV18

cdr3_aa: CASSREPGTGSNEQFF
cdr3_nt: TGCGCCAGCAGCAGGGAACCCGGGACTGGTTCCAATGAGCAGTTCTTC
d_call: .
clone_size: .
j_call: TRBJ2-1
v_call: TRBV5-1

cdr3_aa: CASSSQVGELFF
cdr3_nt: TGTGCCAGCAGCTCCCAGGTCGGGGAGCTGTTTTTT
d_call: .
clone_size: .
j_call: TRBJ2-2
v_call: TRBV11-2

cdr3_aa: CSARDIRRGGRLETQYF
cdr3_nt: TGCAGTGCTAGAGATATACGGCGGGGGGGTCGGCTAGAGACCCAGTACTTC
d_call: TRBD2
clone_size: many
j_call: TRBJ2-5
v_call: TRBV20-1

cdr3_aa: CASSLLGPRGETQYF
cdr3_nt: TGTGCCAGCAGCTTACTGGGACCGCGAGGAGAGACCCAGTACTTC
d_call: .
clone_size: many
j_call: TRBJ2-5
v_call: TRBV7-7

cdr3_aa: CASSPGGAGAYEQYF
cdr3_nt: TGTGCCAGCAGCCCGGGGGGAGCGGGAGCCTACGAGCAGTACTTC
d_call: TRBD2
clone_size: many
j_call: TRBJ2-7
v_call: TRBV5-4

cdr3_aa: CASNKGGPYNEQFF
cdr3_nt: TGTGCCAGCAATAAAGGGGGCCCATACAATGAGCAGTTCTTC
d_call: TRBD1
clone_size: .
j_call: TRBJ2-1
v_call: TRBV25-1

cdr3_aa: CASSFKADPPPDTQYF
cdr3_nt: TGTGCCAGCAGCTTTAAAGCGGACCCCCCCCCAGATACGCAGTATTTT
d_call: .
clone_size: many
j_call: TRBJ2-3
v_call: TRBV9

cdr3_aa: CASREGRNSPLHF
cdr3_nt: TGTGCCAGCAGGGAGGGTCGGAATTCACCCCTCCACTTT
d_call: .
clone_size: .
j_call: TRBJ1-6
v_call: TRBV6-4

cdr3_aa: CASSPQAGLGYNEQFF
cdr3_nt: TGTGCCAGCAGTCCCCAGGCGGGACTAGGATACAATGAGCAGTTCTTC
d_call: TRBD2
clone_size: many
j_call: TRBJ2-1
v_call: TRBV12-3/TRBV12-4

cdr3_aa: CASSKTGKETQYF
cdr3_nt: TGTGCCAGCAGTAAGACAGGGAAAGAGACCCAGTACTTC
d_call: TRBD1
clone_size: many
j_call: TRBJ2-5
v_call: TRBV2

cdr3_aa: CATSDYGYTF
cdr3_nt: TGTGCCACCAGTGACTATGGCTACACCTTC
d_call: .
clone_size: once
j_call: TRBJ1-2
v_call: TRBV18

cdr3_aa: CAISESGVAEAFF
cdr3_nt: TGTGCCATCAGTGAGTCAGGGGTCGCTGAAGCTTTCTTT
d_call: .
clone_size: many
j_call: TRBJ1-1
v_call: TRBV10-3

cdr3_aa: CASTLETQETQYF
cdr3_nt: TGTGCCAGCACCTTAGAAACTCAAGAGACCCAGTACTTC
d_call: .
clone_size: .
j_call: TRBJ2-5
v_call: TRBV28

cdr3_aa: CASTNQTSMYLCASSPGHYEQYF
cdr3_nt: .
d_call: .
clone_size: .
j_call: TRBJ2-7
v_call: TRBV2

cdr3_aa: CASSLRGVNTEAFF
cdr3_nt: TGTGCCAGCAGCTTACGGGGGGTGAACACTGAAGCTTTCTTT
d_call: .
clone_size: many
j_call: TRBJ1-1
v_call: TRBV7-2

cdr3_aa: CASRGLAANTGELFF
cdr3_nt: TGTGCCAGCAGGGGACTAGCGGCGAACACCGGGGAGCTGTTTTTT
d_call: TRBD2
clone_size: few
j_call: TRBJ2-2
v_call: TRBV6-2/TRBV6-3

cdr3_aa: CASSQGHRSYEQYF
cdr3_nt: TGCGCCAGCAGCCAGGGACACCGCTCCTACGAGCAGTACTTC
d_call: .
clone_size: .
j_call: TRBJ2-7
v_call: TRBV4-1

cdr3_aa: CASSLGGDRRNEQYF
cdr3_nt: TGTGCCAGCAGCTTAGGGGGGGACAGGAGGAACGAGCAGTACTTC
d_call: TRBD1
clone_size: .
j_call: TRBJ2-7
v_call: TRBV7-6

cdr3_aa: CSARGGGSLTGELFF
cdr3_nt: TGCAGTGCTAGAGGGGGCGGGAGTCTCACCGGGGAGCTGTTTTTT
d_call: TRBD2
clone_size: many
j_call: TRBJ2-2
v_call: TRBV20-1

cdr3_aa: CASSERQGVYGYTF
cdr3_nt: TGTGCCAGCAGCGAAAGACAGGGGGTTTATGGCTACACCTTC
d_call: TRBD1
clone_size: many
j_call: TRBJ1-2
v_call: TRBV7-9

cdr3_aa: CASSLAGGEYEQYF
cdr3_nt: TGTGCCAGCAGCTTGGCCGGGGGGGAGTACGAGCAGTACTTC
d_call: TRBD2
clone_size: .
j_call: TRBJ2-7
v_call: TRBV5-4

cdr3_aa: CASRSLLGTGVGEQYF
cdr3_nt: TGTGCCAGCAGAAGTCTTCTCGGGACAGGGGTTGGGGAGCAGTACTTC
d_call: TRBD1
clone_size: many
j_call: TRBJ2-7
v_call: TRBV2

cdr3_aa: CASSSGSLGSTDTQYF
cdr3_nt: TGTGCCAGCAGCTCAGGCTCCCTCGGAAGCACAGATACGCAGTATTTT
d_call: .
clone_size: many
j_call: TRBJ2-3
v_call: TRBV7-2

cdr3_aa: CASSYSGAFSYNEQFF
cdr3_nt: TGTGCCAGCAGTTACTCAGGTGCCTTCTCCTACAATGAGCAGTTCTTC
d_call: .
clone_size: many
j_call: TRBJ2-1
v_call: TRBV6-6